Listed below are T cell receptor beta chains from one sample, sequenced in a study of shared clonotypes between healthy human individuals. Sequenced by immunoSEQ multiplex PCR; TCRdb stores in-frame clones only, minus some. The table records under 1,100,000 clones, under 80% of them present only once. Source material: memory CD4+ T cells sorted from blood. These receptors came from a man in his late teens or twenties in good health. Both conserved end residues are part of each CDR3. D genes are given only for firm matches. The size of a clone is reported for some rows only, either as once, few or many, or as a class for expanded clones.

v_gene	j_gene	abundance	d_gene	CDR3nt	CDR3aa
TRBV30	TRBJ1-6	.	.	TGTGCCTGGATTCGGGGCGTTGGAAATTCACCCCTCCACTTT	CAWIRGVGNSPLHF
TRBV2	TRBJ1-4	.	.	TGTGCCAGCAAAGCCGGAAATAATGAAAAACTGTTTTTT	CASKAGNNEKLFF
TRBV28	TRBJ1-2	.	.	TGTGCCAGCAGTCCGCCCGACCGGGAGGGCTATGGCTACACCTTC	CASSPPDREGYGYTF
TRBV5-1	TRBJ2-7	many	.	TGCGCCAGCAGCCCGGGACCTTCTTACGAGCAGTACTTC	CASSPGPSYEQYF
TRBV11-2	TRBJ2-7	few	.	TGTGCCAGCACCATATCCGGGACACTAAAACGCTACGAGCAGTACTTC	CASTISGTLKRYEQYF
TRBV30	TRBJ1-3	.	.	TGTGCCTGGACCCAGGGACGGAAAGCAGGAAACACCATATATTTT	CAWTQGRKAGNTIYF
TRBV5-3	TRBJ1-2	.	.	TGTGCCAGAAGCTTGGCCGAGGAAAGGGGAGTGCATGGCTACACCTTC	CARSLAEERGVHGYTF
TRBV11-2	TRBJ1-2	.	.	TGTGCCAGCAGCTTAGATCAGGGGTGGGATGGCTACACCTTC	CASSLDQGWDGYTF
TRBV29-1	TRBJ1-1	.	.	TGCAGCGTTGGTAGTGTGAACACTGAAGCTTTCTTT	CSVGSVNTEAFF
TRBV2	TRBJ2-3	.	.	TGTGCCAGCAGCGAACGCGGACAGACCCGGATAGTGCAGTATTTT	CASSERGQTRIVQYF
TRBV30	TRBJ1-6	many	TRBD1	TGTGCCTGGGGGGAACAGGGGAATGGTTCACCCCTCCACTTT	CAWGEQGNGSPLHF
TRBV7-2	TRBJ2-5	.	TRBD2	TGTGCCAGCAGCTTCGCCGGGACTAGCGGGAGTGAGACCCAGTACTTC	CASSFAGTSGSETQYF
TRBV5-1	TRBJ2-7	.	.	TGCGCCAGCAGCCTGGGGGGCGGAGAGCAGTACTTC	CASSLGGGEQYF
TRBV18	TRBJ2-2	few	.	TGTGCCAGCTCATCTGCCGGGGAGCTGTTTTTT	CASSSAGELFF
TRBV21-1	TRBJ1-5	once	.	TGTGCCAGCAGCAACAGCTCAAGGGGTAATCAGCCCCAGCATTTT	CASSNSSRGNQPQHF
TRBV5-8	TRBJ1-6	.	.	TGTGCCAGCAGCTTGTCCGGGAACTCCTATAATTCACCCCTCCACTTT	CASSLSGNSYNSPLHF
TRBV25-1	TRBJ1-5	few	.	TGTGCCAGCAGTGGTGGGGACAACCTTCCAGCTCAGCCCCAGCATTTT	CASSGGDNLPAQPQHF
TRBV11-2	TRBJ2-3	.	TRBD1	TGTGCCAGCAGCTTGGGGACAGGATGGACAGATACGCAGTATTTT	CASSLGTGWTDTQYF
TRBV19	TRBJ2-5	.	.	TGTGCCAGTAGTTTAGGGGTTGTTGAGACCCAGTACTTC	CASSLGVVETQYF